This T cell receptor (beta chain) was captured by sequencing in a study of cytomegalovirus exposure and HLA in healthy donors. In germline, CDR1 is SGDLS, CDR2 YYNGEE. Trimming removed 0 bases from V and 5 bases from J; junction bases left unmatched: 3. CDR3 length equals 16 residues. PCR primers comprised 60 Vbeta and 13 Jbeta primers. The data were produced by immunoSEQ multiplex PCR, yet TCRdb's version contains in-frame clones alone and is incomplete. The sample comprises approximately 200,000 clones, around 81% of which are singletons, and approximately 2% rests with the top ten. Overall study findings and caveats: Across donors, sequencing depth was assumed by presence/absence analyses to be roughly uniform. On later analysis, the bulk of CMV-associated TCR beta chains appeared to be HLA-restricted.

Turning to this clone: Its antigen is currently unknown.

Source material: PBMCs. This TCR came from a woman between 18 and 30 years old in good health and CMV-seropositive. The J gene is TRBJ2-4, the V gene TRBV9, with 12 positions matching TRBD2. The CDR3 reads CASSVASGGAENIQYF. Here the CDR3 DNA reads TGTGCCAGCAGCGTAGCTAGCGGGGGGGCCGAAAACATTCAGTACTTC.